The TCR beta chain described here comes from a study of radiation and T cells in renal cell carcinoma. Study findings and constraints: No pretreatment tumor biopsies were available for baseline clonotypes.

Sequencing was performed with immunoSEQ multiplex PCR; in TCRdb, only in-frame clones are kept and a portion is missing. The table records about 90,000 clones, around four fifths of them present only once. With respect to this clone: The antigen remains undetermined.

Documented time point: blood 4 weeks post-SBRT, at nephrectomy. Described treatment: 15 Gy SBRT to primary tumor, nephrectomy 4 weeks later. Nephrectomy followed 15 Gy stereotactic body radiation by 4 weeks. Serial blood draws occurred at baseline and 2 and 4 weeks post-SBRT. The tumor was a clear cell renal cell carcinoma. The receptor was derived from a man aged 50 or older with renal cell carcinoma. This specimen was blood, taken from a patient whose treatment included radiotherapy and nephrectomy.

The CDR3 bases are TGTGCCAGCAAGCCACGTGACAGACTAAATGAGCAGTTCTTC. The encoded protein is CASKPRDRLNEQFF. The chain has TRBV7-9 and TRBJ2-1; D is tentatively TRBD1 or TRBD2 (5 bases each). V lost 7 bases to trimming and J lost 7 bases, with 17 bases between them. CDR1 and CDR2 (germline): SEHNR, FQNEAQ (reference sequence). The CDR3 has 14 residues.